The 20 T cell receptor beta chains below come from one sample, sequenced in a study of blood T cell repertoires in COVID-19. Profiled with immunoSEQ multiplex PCR; TCRdb holds only in-frame clones, not every one. The data hold around 140,000 clones, with more than 70% observed a single time. Sequenced material: peripheral blood. The receptors originated from a woman in her fifties or sixties with acute or convalescent COVID-19.

The gene calls are TRBV12-5 and TRBJ2-7; D ambiguous. Germline V gene lookup returns CDR1 LGHNT and CDR2 FRNRAP. The V and J ends lost 2 bases and 3 bases respectively, with 11 bases between them. The length of the CDR3 is 14 residues. The CDR3 DNA sequence: TGTGCTAGTGGTTTGACGCCCTCACTCTACGAGCAGTACTTC. This sequence encodes CASGLTPSLYEQYF.

The gene calls are TRBV5-8 and TRBJ1-5, with D unresolved. CDR3 length: 14 residues. The V end was cut by 5 bases, the J end by 4 bases, with 13 bases between. CDR1 and CDR2 (germline): SGHTS, YDEGEE. The CDR3: CASSYVRGNQPQHF. The DNA of the CDR3 is TGTGCCAGCAGTTACGTTCGGGGTAATCAGCCCCAGCATTTT.

This chain joins TRBV6-6 and TRBJ2-4; 9 bases are shared with TRBD2. Germline lookup yields CDR1 MNHNY and CDR2 SVGAGI (reference sequence). This CDR3 is built from 16 residues. The ends lost 6 bases at V and 1 base at J; junction bases unmatched: 7. The CDR3, as DNA: TGTGCCAGCAGCCTTGGCGGGGGGGCCGCCAAAAACATTCAGTACTTC. Translated, it gives CASSLGGGAAKNIQYF.

J is TRBJ1-2 and V is TRBV6-1; no clear D gene. This CDR3 is 13 amino acids long. CDR1 is MNHNS, CDR2 SASEGT, per germline. The V and J ends lost 1 base and 3 bases respectively, with 6 bases between them. In DNA, the CDR3 is TGTGCCAGCAGTGAAGAGGGAGACTATGGCTACACCTTC. The encoded protein is CASSEEGDYGYTF.

This clone was observed a few times. This chain uses TRBV27 with TRBJ1-4; TRBD1 is a possible D gene (6 bases). Trimming removed 5 bases at V and 0 bases at J, with 10 bases between. The CDR3 consists of 15 residues. From germline, CDR1 is MNHEY and CDR2 SMNVEV (reference sequence). The CDR3 nucleotides are TGTGCCAGCAGTCCAGGGGTTGCAACTAATGAAAAACTGTTTTTT. This sequence encodes CASSPGVATNEKLFF.

The rearrangement joins TRBV7-8 to TRBJ1-1; perhaps TRBD1 as D (5 bases). In germline, CDR1 is SGHVS, CDR2 FQNEAQ. CDR3 length: 15 residues. Trimming took off 2 bases at V and 3 bases at J, with 13 bases between the two ends. CDR3 sequence: CASSLIRGKDTEAFF. CDR3 DNA sequence: TGTGCCAGCAGCTTAATAAGGGGCAAGGACACTGAAGCTTTCTTT.

The J gene is TRBJ2-3, the V gene TRBV7-9, with 9 bases that match TRBD1. This CDR3 has 16 residues. CDR1 and CDR2 (germline): SEHNR, FQNEAQ (reference sequence). Trimming took 5 bases from V and 3 from J; bases not matched to a gene: 9. CDR3 loop: CASSIPTGGTTDTQYF. The CDR3 coding sequence is TGTGCCAGCAGCATCCCGACAGGGGGTACGACAGATACGCAGTATTTT. Combining the CDR3 with reference TRBV7-9 and TRBJ2-3 gives the whole variable domain DTGVSQNPRHKITKRGQNVTFRCDPISEHNRLYWYRQTLGQGPEFLTYFQNEAQLEKSRLLSDRFSAERPKGSFSTLEIQRTEQGDSAMYLCASSIPTGGTTDTQYFGPGTRLTVL.

Concerning this clone itself: This sample also contains other DNA sequences that code for the same CDR3. CDR3 sequence: CASSFGQGNSPLHF. CDR3 DNA sequence: TGTGCCAGCAGCTTCGGACAGGGAAACTCACCCCTCCACTTT. The rearrangement uses TRBV5-6 and TRBJ1-6; the match to TRBD1 covers 8 bases. The CDR3 runs to 14 residues. Germline CDR1 reads SGHDT; CDR2 reads YYEEEE. V trimming: 2 bases; J trimming: 10 bases; junction bases outside the gene matches: 5.

The count of this clone is one. The V call is TRBV30, the J call TRBJ1-2, with D perhaps matching TRBD1 (5 bases). CDR3 length: 11 amino acids. The ends were cut back, 1 base at V and 8 bases at J, with 8 bases in the middle. In germline, CDR1 is GTSNPN, CDR2 SVGIG (reference sequence). CDR3 residues: CAWSEGVGYTF. The CDR3 DNA follows: TGTGCCTGGAGTGAAGGGGTCGGCTACACCTTC.

V usage is TRBV5-4 and J usage is TRBJ2-5; 8 bases line up with TRBD1. The CDR3 loop spans 14 amino acids. V shed 2 bases, J shed 3 bases, and the junction held 3 bases outside the gene matches. Germline V gene sequence: CDR1 SGHNT, CDR2 YYREEE (reference sequence). The CDR3 spells CASSFRTGKETQYF. DNA for the CDR3: TGTGCCAGCAGCTTCCGGACAGGGAAAGAGACCCAGTACTTC.

The chain employs TRBV6-2 or TRBV6-3 and TRBJ2-2; 7 positions match TRBD1. CDR1 and CDR2 (germline): MNHEY, SVGEGT. This CDR3 contains 15 residues. J lost 4 bases, V lost 5 bases, and 7 bases had no gene match. Here the CDR3 reads CASSKAQGVTGELFF. CDR3 coding DNA: TGTGCCAGCAGTAAGGCCCAGGGGGTCACCGGGGAGCTGTTTTTT.

The J gene is TRBJ2-1, the V gene TRBV4-1; 13 bases line up with TRBD2. The J segment lost 11 bases and the V segment lost 6 bases, leaving 10 bases of the junction unmatched. This CDR3 spans 15 amino acids. From germline, CDR1 is MGHRA and CDR2 YSYEKL. CDR3 DNA: TGCGCCAGCAGACTAGCGGGGGGGCGCGACCGTAAGCAGTTCTTC. Its translation: CASRLAGGRDRKQFF.

The CDR3: CASSTGSRGRSDGYTF. The CDR3 DNA is TGTGCCAGCAGCACTGGCTCCAGGGGGCGATCAGATGGCTACACCTTC. V usage is TRBV5-4 and J usage is TRBJ1-2; TRBD1 matches at 8 bases. The junction had 14 bases not matched to a gene; V was cut back by 4 bases and J by 6 bases. The CDR3 covers 16 residues. Per the germline V gene, CDR1 is SGHNT and CDR2 is YYREEE (reference sequence). Supplemented by reference TRBV5-4 and TRBJ1-2, the full variable domain reads ETGVTQSPTHLIKTRGQQVTLRCSSQSGHNTVSWYQQALGQGPQFIFQYYREEENGRGNFPPRFSGLQFPNYSSELNVNALELDDSALYLCASSTGSRGRSDGYTFGSGTRLTVV.

The chain links TRBV5-1 to TRBJ2-5; TRBD2 matches 12 bases. V was pared by 2 bases and J by 3 bases, with 8 bases of the junction left unmatched. The CDR3 consists of 17 residues. Germline V gene data show CDR1 as SGHRS and CDR2 as YFSETQ. The CDR3 DNA reads TGCGCCAGCAGCTTCCCGACTAGCGGGGGACCTAAAGAGACCCAGTACTTC. It codes for CASSFPTSGGPKETQYF.

The chain combines TRBV6-5 with TRBJ1-5, with TRBD1 identical over 7 bases. The CDR3 extends over 14 amino acids. CDR1 is MNHEY and CDR2 is SVGAGI in the germline V gene. J was trimmed by 0 bases and V by 10 bases; bases with no gene match: 6. The CDR3 nucleotides are TGTGCCACCACAGGGGTAGATAGCAATCAGCCCCAGCATTTT. It specifies CATTGVDSNQPQHF.

The chain joins TRBV12-3 or TRBV12-4 to TRBJ1-2; D might be TRBD1 (5 bases). CDR3 length: 12 residues. The V end was cut by 4 bases, the J end by 6 bases, with 9 bases between. The CDR3 spells CASSYPGHGYTF. The CDR3 bases are TGTGCCAGCAGTTACCCAGGGCATGGCTACACCTTC.

This clone was counted once. CDR3 amino acids: CAWSSGGRMFF. Here the CDR3 DNA reads TGTGCCTGGAGTTCGGGCGGGAGGATGTTTTTT. The genes are TRBV30 and TRBJ2-2, with 8 bases lining up with TRBD2. The CDR3 runs to 11 residues. The germline V gene encodes CDR1 GTSNPN and CDR2 SVGIG (reference sequence). V was pared by 2 bases and J by 15 bases, with 5 bases of the junction left unmatched.

The V and J genes are TRBV6-2 or TRBV6-3 and TRBJ2-2; 12 nucleotides align to TRBD2. Germline V gives CDR1 MNHEY, CDR2 SVGEGT. The V gene end was trimmed by 5 bases and the J gene end by 4 bases; junction bases not matched to a gene: 5. The CDR3 is 16 amino acids. The CDR3 spells CASSPVGLAGTGELFF. CDR3 DNA sequence: TGTGCCAGCAGTCCGGTGGGACTAGCGGGCACCGGGGAGCTGTTTTTT.

The CDR3 region is CASSLDTGRVETQYF. CDR3 nucleotides: TGCGCCAGCAGCTTGGATACAGGCCGTGTAGAGACCCAGTACTTC. The chain couples TRBV5-1 to TRBJ2-5, with D maybe TRBD1 (5 bases). The V end lost 0 bases, the J end lost 4 bases, and 13 bases lay between the germline ends. The CDR3 extends over 15 amino acids. Germline lookup yields CDR1 SGHRS and CDR2 YFSETQ.

This chain joins TRBV15 and TRBJ1-6; D may be TRBD1 (6 bases). V was cut by 6 bases and J by 7 bases, with 13 bases left in between. Germline V gene sequence: CDR1 LNHNV, CDR2 YYDKDF (reference sequence). The CDR3 is 14 residues long. The CDR3 spells CATRPGTRNSPLHF. In DNA form, the CDR3 reads TGTGCCACCAGGCCCGGGACAAGAAATTCACCCCTCCACTTT.